These T cell receptor beta chains were read from a single sample in a study of blood T cell repertoires in COVID-19. This table comes from immunoSEQ multiplex PCR, and its TCRdb copy is limited to in-frame clones, with some not included. The sample lists 150,000 to 200,000 clones, about 90% occurring once. The specimen sequenced was peripheral blood. The receptor set was obtained from a man aged 50-59 years with acute or convalescent COVID-19. Each CDR3 is given with its conserved first and last residue. D genes are given only for firm matches. Clone size is not always given. Where it is, it says once, few, many or a class for expanded clones.

>-|-|TRBV11-3|TRBJ2-1
CASSLASLDEQFF
TGTGCCAGCAGCTTGGCTAGCCTAGATGAGCAGTTCTTC
>TRBD1|-|TRBV12-3/TRBV12-4|TRBJ1-2
CASSTDRGYGYTF
TGTGCCAGCAGTACTGACAGGGGATATGGCTACACCTTC
>-|-|TRBV3-1/TRBV3-2|TRBJ2-1
CASSHRAHNEQFF
TGTGCCAGCAGCCACAGGGCCCACAATGAGCAGTTCTTC
>TRBD1|-|TRBV28|TRBJ2-6
CASSHPDRAGANVLTF
TGTGCCAGCAGTCACCCCGACAGGGCCGGGGCCAACGTCCTGACTTTC
>-|-|TRBV2|TRBJ1-1
CASTEGGYTEAFF
TGTGCCAGCACTGAGGGGGGTTACACTGAAGCTTTCTTT
>TRBD1|-|TRBV7-6|TRBJ2-3
CASSLVPPGQGADTQYF
TGTGCCAGCAGCTTAGTCCCGCCGGGACAGGGGGCAGATACGCAGTATTTT
>-|few|TRBV11-2|TRBJ2-1
CASSTKGVGNNEQFF
TGTGCCAGCAGCACGAAAGGGGTAGGGAACAATGAGCAGTTCTTC
>-|-|TRBV7-9|TRBJ2-7
CASSLESESVHEQYF
TGTGCCAGCAGCTTAGAGTCGGAGTCAGTACACGAGCAGTACTTC
>TRBD1|-|TRBV27|TRBJ2-2
CASSVMGQGAYTGELFF
TGTGCCAGCAGTGTAATGGGACAGGGGGCCTACACCGGGGAGCTGTTTTTT
>TRBD1|-|TRBV6-5|TRBJ1-5
CASSIDRVNQPQHF
TGTGCCAGCAGTATCGACAGGGTCAATCAGCCCCAGCATTTT
>TRBD1|once|TRBV19|TRBJ2-3
CASSIWDSPTDTQYF
TGTGCCAGTAGTATCTGGGACAGCCCTACAGATACGCAGTATTTT
>TRBD1|-|TRBV6-5|TRBJ1-5
CASRETGHSNQPQHF
TGTGCCAGCAGAGAGACAGGGCATAGCAATCAGCCCCAGCATTTT
>-|-|TRBV27|TRBJ2-1
CASSGTKRIDEQFF
TGTGCCAGCAGTGGGACAAAAAGAATCGATGAGCAGTTCTTC
>TRBD2|few|TRBV7-3|TRBJ2-2
CASSPRTSGPTGELFF
TGTGCCAGCAGCCCCCGGACTAGCGGCCCCACCGGGGAGCTGTTTTTT
>TRBD1|few|TRBV19|TRBJ1-2
CASSRRQGGYTF
TGTGCCAGTAGTAGGAGACAGGGTGGCTACACCTTC
>TRBD1|-|TRBV29-1|TRBJ2-3
CSVDRANGATQYF
TGCAGCGTGGACAGGGCGAATGGGGCTACGCAGTATTTT
>-|once|TRBV7-8|TRBJ2-5
CASSPKLDPYQETQYF
TGTGCCAGCAGCCCTAAACTAGACCCATACCAAGAGACCCAGTACTTC
>-|-|TRBV28|TRBJ1-2
CASSSFRTVLSGYTF
TGTGCCAGCAGTTCCTTCCGGACAGTTCTTAGTGGCTACACCTTC
>TRBD1|-|TRBV18|TRBJ2-2
CASSPEGAHPGELFF
TGTGCCAGCTCACCAGAGGGGGCGCATCCCGGGGAGCTGTTTTTT
>-|-|TRBV7-2|TRBJ1-3
CASSLTLIRGTSQNTIYF
TGTGCCAGCAGCTTAACTTTGATCCGGGGTACATCTCAGAACACCATATATTTT
>-|-|TRBV29-1|TRBJ2-2
CSVMTRLNTGELFF
TGCAGCGTTATGACTCGCTTAAACACCGGGGAGCTGTTTTTT
>-|-|TRBV10-3|TRBJ1-2
CAISDFGNGYTF
TGTGCCATCAGTGATTTCGGGAATGGCTACACCTTC
>-|once|TRBV6-5|TRBJ1-1
CASRQPSNTEAFF
TGTGCCAGCAGACAACCATCGAACACTGAAGCTTTCTTT
>-|-|TRBV7-9|TRBJ1-1
CASSLVGPPEAFF
TGTGCCAGCAGCTTAGTGGGGCCGCCTGAAGCTTTCTTT
>-|-|TRBV2|TRBJ2-2
CASRKSPGVELFF
TGTGCCAGCAGGAAGAGCCCGGGGGTGGAGCTGTTTTTT
>TRBD1|once|TRBV29-1|TRBJ2-1
CSVEDLGQGWNEQFF
TGCAGCGTTGAAGATCTGGGACAGGGGTGGAATGAGCAGTTCTTC
>TRBD1|-|TRBV6-6|TRBJ1-2
CASRGQGAAHYGYTF
TGTGCCAGCAGGGGACAGGGGGCGGCCCACTATGGCTACACCTTC
>-|-|TRBV7-2|TRBJ1-2
CASSQGLQVYGYTF
TGTGCCAGCAGCCAGGGCTTGCAGGTCTATGGCTACACCTTC
>TRBD1|-|TRBV6-5|TRBJ1-1
CASRSDRDRGKAFF
TGTGCCAGCAGAAGCGACAGGGATCGTGGGAAGGCTTTCTTT
>TRBD2|-|TRBV19|TRBJ2-1
CASSTSGGAFEQFF
TGTGCCAGTAGTACTAGCGGGGGGGCCTTTGAGCAGTTCTTC
>-|-|TRBV12-3/TRBV12-4|TRBJ1-1
CASSGGGVTEAFF
TGTGCCAGCAGTGGGGGAGGGGTCACTGAAGCTTTCTTT
>TRBD2|-|TRBV6-2/TRBV6-3|TRBJ2-3
CASSYSAGGRSTSTDTQYF
TGTGCCAGCAGTTACTCGGCGGGGGGGCGATCAACTAGCACAGATACGCAGTATTTT
>TRBD2|-|TRBV27|TRBJ2-7
CASSLTSGKYEQYF
TGTGCCAGCAGTTTAACTAGCGGGAAATACGAGCAGTACTTC
>TRBD1|-|TRBV19|TRBJ1-1
CASSEKTGVPEAFF
TGTGCCAGTAGTGAGAAGACAGGGGTACCCGAAGCTTTCTTT
>TRBD2|-|TRBV28|TRBJ2-3
CASRQREGLSPDTQYF
TGTGCCAGCAGACAGCGGGAGGGCCTTTCCCCAGATACGCAGTATTTT
>TRBD1|-|TRBV28|TRBJ1-3
CASSLRQGAIYF
TGTGCCAGCAGTTTACGACAGGGGGCCATATATTTT
>TRBD1|-|TRBV6-2/TRBV6-3|TRBJ1-3
CASSGTVSGNTIYF
TGTGCCAGCAGTGGGACAGTCTCTGGAAACACCATATATTTT